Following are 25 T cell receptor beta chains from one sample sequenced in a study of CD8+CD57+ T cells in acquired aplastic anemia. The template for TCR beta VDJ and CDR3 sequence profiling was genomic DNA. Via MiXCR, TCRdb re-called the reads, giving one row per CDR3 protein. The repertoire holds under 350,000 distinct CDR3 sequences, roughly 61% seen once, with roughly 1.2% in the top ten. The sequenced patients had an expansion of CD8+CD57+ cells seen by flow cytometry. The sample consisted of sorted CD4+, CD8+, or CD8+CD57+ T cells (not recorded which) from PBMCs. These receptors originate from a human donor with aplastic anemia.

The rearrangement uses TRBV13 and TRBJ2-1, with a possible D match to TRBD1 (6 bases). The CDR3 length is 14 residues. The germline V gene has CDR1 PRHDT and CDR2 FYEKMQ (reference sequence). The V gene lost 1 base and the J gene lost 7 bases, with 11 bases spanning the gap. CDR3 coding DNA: TGTGCCAGCAGCTTAGTGAGAGGGGGAAATGAGCAGTTCTTC. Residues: CASSLVRGGNEQFF.

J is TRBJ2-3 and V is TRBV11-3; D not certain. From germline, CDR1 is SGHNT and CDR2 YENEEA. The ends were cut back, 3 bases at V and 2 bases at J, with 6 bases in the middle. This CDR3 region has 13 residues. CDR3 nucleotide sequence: TGTGCCAGCAGCTTTCCAGACACAGATACGCAGTATTTT. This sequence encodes CASSFPDTDTQYF. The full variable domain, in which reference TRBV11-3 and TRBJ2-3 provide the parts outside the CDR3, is EAGVVQSPRYKIIEKKQPVAFWCNPISGHNTLYWYLQNLGQGPELLIRYENEEAVDDSQLPKDRFSAERLKGVDSTLKIQPAELGDSAVYLCASSFPDTDTQYFGPGTRLTVL.

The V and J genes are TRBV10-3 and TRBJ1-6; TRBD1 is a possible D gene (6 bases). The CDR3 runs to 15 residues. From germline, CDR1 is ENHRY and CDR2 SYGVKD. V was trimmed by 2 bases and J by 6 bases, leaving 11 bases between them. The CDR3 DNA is TGTGCCATCAGTGAGCGGGTAGGGGGTAATTCACCCCTCCACTTT. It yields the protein CAISERVGGNSPLHF.

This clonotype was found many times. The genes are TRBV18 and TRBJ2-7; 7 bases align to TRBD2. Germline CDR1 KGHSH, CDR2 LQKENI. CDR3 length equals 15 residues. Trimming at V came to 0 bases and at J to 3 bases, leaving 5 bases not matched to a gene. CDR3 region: CASSPPGGPGYEQYF. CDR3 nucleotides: TGTGCCAGCTCACCACCGGGAGGGCCTGGCTACGAGCAGTACTTC.

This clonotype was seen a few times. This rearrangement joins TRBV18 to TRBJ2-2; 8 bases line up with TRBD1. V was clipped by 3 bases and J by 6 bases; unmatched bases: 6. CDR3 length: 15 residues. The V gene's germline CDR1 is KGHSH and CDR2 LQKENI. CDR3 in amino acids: CASSPRTGKAGELFF. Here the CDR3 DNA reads TGTGCCAGCTCACCGAGGACAGGGAAAGCCGGGGAGCTGTTTTTT.

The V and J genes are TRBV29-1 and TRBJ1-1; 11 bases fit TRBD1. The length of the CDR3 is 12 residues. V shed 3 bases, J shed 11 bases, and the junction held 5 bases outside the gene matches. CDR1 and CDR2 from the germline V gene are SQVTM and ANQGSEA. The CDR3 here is CSVEGQGEVAFF. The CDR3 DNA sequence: TGCAGCGTTGAGGGACAGGGGGAAGTGGCTTTCTTT.

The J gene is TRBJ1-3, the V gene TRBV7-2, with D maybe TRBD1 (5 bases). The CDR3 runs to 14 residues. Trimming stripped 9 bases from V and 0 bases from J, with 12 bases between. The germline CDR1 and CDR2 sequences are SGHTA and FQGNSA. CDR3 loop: CASRQSLSGNTIYF. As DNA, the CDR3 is TGTGCCAGTAGACAGTCCCTCTCTGGAAACACCATATATTTT.

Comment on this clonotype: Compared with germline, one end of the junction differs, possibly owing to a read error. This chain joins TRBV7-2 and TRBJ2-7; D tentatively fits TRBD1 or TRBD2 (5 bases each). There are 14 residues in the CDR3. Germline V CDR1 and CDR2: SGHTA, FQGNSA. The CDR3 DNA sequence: TGCGCCAGCAGCTTCACGGGGACGTCCTACGAGCAGTACTTC. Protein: CASSFTGTSYEQYF. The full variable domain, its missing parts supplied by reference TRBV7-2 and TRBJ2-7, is GAGVSQSPSNKVTEKGKDVELRCDPISGHTALYWYRQSLGQGLEFLIYFQGNSAPDKSGLPSDRFSAERTGGSVSTLTIQRTQQEDSAVYLCASSFTGTSYEQYFGPGTRLTVT.

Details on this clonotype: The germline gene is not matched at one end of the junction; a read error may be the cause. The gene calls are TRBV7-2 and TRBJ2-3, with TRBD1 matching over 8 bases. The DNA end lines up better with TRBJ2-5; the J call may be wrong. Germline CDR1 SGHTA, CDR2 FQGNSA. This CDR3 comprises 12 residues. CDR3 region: CASRTGQETQYF. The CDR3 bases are TGCGCCAGCAGGACAGGGCAAGAGACCCAGTACTTC.

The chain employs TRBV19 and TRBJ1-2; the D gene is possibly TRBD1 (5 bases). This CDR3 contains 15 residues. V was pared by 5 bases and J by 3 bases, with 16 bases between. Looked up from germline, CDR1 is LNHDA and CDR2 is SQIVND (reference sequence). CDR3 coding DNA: TGTGCCAGTAGTCTACTGGGGCAGGTATACTATGGCTACACCTTC. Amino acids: CASSLLGQVYYGYTF.

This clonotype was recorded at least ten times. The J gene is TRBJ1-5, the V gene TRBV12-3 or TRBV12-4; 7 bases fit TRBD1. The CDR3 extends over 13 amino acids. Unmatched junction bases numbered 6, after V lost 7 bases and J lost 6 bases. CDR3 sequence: CASTDRAIQPQHF. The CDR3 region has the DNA TGTGCCAGCACTGACAGGGCGATTCAGCCCCAGCATTTT.

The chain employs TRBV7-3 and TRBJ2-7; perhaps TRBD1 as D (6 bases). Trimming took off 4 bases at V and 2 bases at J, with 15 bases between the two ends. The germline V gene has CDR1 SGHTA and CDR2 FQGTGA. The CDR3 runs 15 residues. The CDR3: CASSSQAGVTYEQYF. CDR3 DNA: TGTGCCAGCAGCTCCCAGGCAGGGGTGACCTACGAGCAGTACTTC.

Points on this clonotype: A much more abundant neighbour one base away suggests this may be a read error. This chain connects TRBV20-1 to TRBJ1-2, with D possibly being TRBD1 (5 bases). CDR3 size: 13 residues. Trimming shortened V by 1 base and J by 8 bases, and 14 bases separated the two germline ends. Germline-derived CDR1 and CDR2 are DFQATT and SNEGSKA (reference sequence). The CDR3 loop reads CSARGPGSLGYTF. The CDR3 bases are TGCAGTGCTAGAGGTCCAGGGAGCCTAGGCTACACCTTC.

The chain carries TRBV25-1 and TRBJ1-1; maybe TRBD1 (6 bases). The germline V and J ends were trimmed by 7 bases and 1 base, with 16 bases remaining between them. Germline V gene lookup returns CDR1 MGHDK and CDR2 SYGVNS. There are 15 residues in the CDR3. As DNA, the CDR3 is TGTGCCAGCACCCCAGGGGCCAGCCAGAACACTGAAGCTTTCTTT. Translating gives CASTPGASQNTEAFF.

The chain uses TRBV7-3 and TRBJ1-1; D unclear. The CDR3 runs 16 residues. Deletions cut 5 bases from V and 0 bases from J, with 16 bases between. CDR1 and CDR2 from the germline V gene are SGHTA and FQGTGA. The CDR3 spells CASSRDERLLNTEAFF. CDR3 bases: TGTGCCAGCAGCCGCGATGAGAGGCTCTTGAACACTGAAGCTTTCTTT. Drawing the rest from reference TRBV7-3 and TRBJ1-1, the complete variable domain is GAGVSQTPSNKVTEKGKYVELRCDPISGHTALYWYRQSLGQGPEFLIYFQGTGAADDSGLPNDRFFAVRPEGSVSTLKIQRTERGDSAVYLCASSRDERLLNTEAFFGQGTRLTVV.

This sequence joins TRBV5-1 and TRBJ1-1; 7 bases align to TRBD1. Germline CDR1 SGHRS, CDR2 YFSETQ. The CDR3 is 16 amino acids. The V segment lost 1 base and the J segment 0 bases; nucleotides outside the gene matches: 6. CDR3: CASSLRPGGMNTEAFF. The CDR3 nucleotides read TGCGCCAGCAGCTTGCGGCCAGGGGGGATGAACACTGAAGCTTTCTTT.

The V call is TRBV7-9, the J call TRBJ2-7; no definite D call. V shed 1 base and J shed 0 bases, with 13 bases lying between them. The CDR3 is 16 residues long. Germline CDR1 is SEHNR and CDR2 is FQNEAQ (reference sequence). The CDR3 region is CASSLVGITSSYEQYF. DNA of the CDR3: TGTGCCAGCAGCTTAGTGGGCATAACAAGCTCCTACGAGCAGTACTTC.

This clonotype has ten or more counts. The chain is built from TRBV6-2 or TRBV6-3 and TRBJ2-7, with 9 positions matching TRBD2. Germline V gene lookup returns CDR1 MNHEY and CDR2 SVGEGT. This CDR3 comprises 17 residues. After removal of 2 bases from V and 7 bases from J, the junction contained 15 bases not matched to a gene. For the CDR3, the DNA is TGTGCCAGCAGTTACCCTTCTTTTAGCGGGAGTGGTGGAGAGCAGTACTTC. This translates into CASSYPSFSGSGGEQYF.

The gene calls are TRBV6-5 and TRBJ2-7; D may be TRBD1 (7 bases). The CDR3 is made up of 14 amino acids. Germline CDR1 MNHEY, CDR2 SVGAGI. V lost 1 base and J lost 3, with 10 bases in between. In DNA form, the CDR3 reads TGTGCCAGCAGTTACTACAGGGGAGGCTACGAGCAGTACTTC. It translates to CASSYYRGGYEQYF.

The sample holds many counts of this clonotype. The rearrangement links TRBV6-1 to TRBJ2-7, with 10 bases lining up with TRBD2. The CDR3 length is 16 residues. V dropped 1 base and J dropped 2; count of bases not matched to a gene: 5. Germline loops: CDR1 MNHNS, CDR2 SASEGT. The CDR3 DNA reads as TGTGCCAGCAGTGAAGTTCCTCTAGCGGGAGCCTACGAGCAGTACTTC. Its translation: CASSEVPLAGAYEQYF.

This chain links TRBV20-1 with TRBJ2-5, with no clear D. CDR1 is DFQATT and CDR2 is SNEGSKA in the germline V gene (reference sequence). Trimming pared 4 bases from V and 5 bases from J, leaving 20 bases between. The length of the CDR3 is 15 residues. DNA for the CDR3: TGCAGTGCTAAAGGTGCTCAGGACCTCCGGGAGACCCAGTACTTC. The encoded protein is CSAKGAQDLRETQYF.

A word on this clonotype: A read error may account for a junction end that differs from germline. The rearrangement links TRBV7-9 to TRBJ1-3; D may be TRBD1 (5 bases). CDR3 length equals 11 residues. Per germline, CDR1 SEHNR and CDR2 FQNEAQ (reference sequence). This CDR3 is CASSLVRQYTF. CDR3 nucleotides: TGTGCCAGCAGCTTAGTCCGACAGTACACCTTT.

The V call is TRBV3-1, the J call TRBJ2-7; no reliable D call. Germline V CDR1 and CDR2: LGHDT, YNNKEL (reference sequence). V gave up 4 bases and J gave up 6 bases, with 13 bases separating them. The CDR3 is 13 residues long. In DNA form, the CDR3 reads TGTGCCAGCAGCCCCCAGAATAAGGGCGAGCAGTACTTC. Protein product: CASSPQNKGEQYF.

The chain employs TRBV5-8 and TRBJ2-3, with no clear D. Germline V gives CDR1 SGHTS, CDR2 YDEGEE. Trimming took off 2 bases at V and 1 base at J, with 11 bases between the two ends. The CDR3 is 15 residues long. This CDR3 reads CASSLGTQGTDTQYF. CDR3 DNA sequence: TGTGCCAGCAGCTTAGGAACCCAGGGCACAGATACGCAGTATTTT.

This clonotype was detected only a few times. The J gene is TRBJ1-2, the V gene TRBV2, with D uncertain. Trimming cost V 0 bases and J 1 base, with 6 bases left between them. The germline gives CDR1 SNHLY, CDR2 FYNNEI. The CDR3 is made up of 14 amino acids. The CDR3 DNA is TGTGCCAGCAGTGAAGCAAGGATTAACTATGGCTACACCTTC. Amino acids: CASSEARINYGYTF. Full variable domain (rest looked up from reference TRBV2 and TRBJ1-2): EPEVTQTPSHQVTQMGQEVILRCVPISNHLYFYWYRQILGQKVEFLVSFYNNEISEKSEIFDDQFSVERPDGSNFTLKIRSTKLEDSAMYFCASSEARINYGYTFGSGTRLTVV.